This TCR beta chain was documented in a study of beta chain features in type 1 diabetes. Study observations and caveats: In every one of the four CD4+ subsets, TCRB CDR3s were moderately but significantly shorter in Type 1 diabetes patients. Junctions at VDJ sites from type 1 diabetes patients had fewer insertions and more deletions.

TCRB transcripts that were expressed got sequenced, as all of the isolated RNA had been reverse transcribed. TCRdb keeps only in-frame clones here, not all; method: immunoSEQ multiplex PCR. The data show about 370,000 clones, 9.6% seen once. This clone has only a few counts. Antigen: not known. The CDR3 is 14 amino acids. Trimming at V came to 4 bases and at J to 3 bases, leaving 7 bases not matched to a gene. CDR1 and CDR2 from the germline V gene are SGDLS and YYNGEE. This clonotype originated in a man aged 25-40 years with type 1 diabetes. The specimen was central memory CD4+ T cells from blood. The V gene is TRBV9, the J gene TRBJ2-7; 7 bases fit TRBD2. In nucleotides, the CDR3 is TGTGCCAGCAGCCCCCGGGACTACTTCTACGAGCAGTACTTC. Amino acids: CASSPRDYFYEQYF.